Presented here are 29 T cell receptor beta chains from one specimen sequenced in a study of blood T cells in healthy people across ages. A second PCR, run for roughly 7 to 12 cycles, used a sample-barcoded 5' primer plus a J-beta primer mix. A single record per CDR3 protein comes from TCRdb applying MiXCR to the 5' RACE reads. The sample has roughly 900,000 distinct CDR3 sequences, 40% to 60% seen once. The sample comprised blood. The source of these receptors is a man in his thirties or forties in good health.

The CDR3 region has the DNA TGTGCCAGCTCACCGCCCATGGGAGATACGCAGTATTTT. It codes for CASSPPMGDTQYF. The chain is built from TRBV11-3 and TRBJ2-3; D gene uncertain. The V end was cut by 8 bases, the J end by 5 bases, with 14 bases between. CDR3 size: 13 residues. CDR1 is SGHNT, CDR2 YENEEA, per germline. The full variable domain, rest sourced from reference TRBV11-3 and TRBJ2-3, is EAGVVQSPRYKIIEKKQPVAFWCNPISGHNTLYWYLQNLGQGPELLIRYENEEAVDDSQLPKDRFSAERLKGVDSTLKIQPAELGDSAVYLCASSPPMGDTQYFGPGTRLTVL.

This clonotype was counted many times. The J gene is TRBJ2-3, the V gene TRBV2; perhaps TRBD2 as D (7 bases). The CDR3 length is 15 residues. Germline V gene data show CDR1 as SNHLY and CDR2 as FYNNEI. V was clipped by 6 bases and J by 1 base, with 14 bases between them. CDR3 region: CASRGGGGRTDTQYF. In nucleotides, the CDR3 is TGTGCCAGCAGGGGAGGCGGGGGCCGCACAGATACGCAGTATTTT.

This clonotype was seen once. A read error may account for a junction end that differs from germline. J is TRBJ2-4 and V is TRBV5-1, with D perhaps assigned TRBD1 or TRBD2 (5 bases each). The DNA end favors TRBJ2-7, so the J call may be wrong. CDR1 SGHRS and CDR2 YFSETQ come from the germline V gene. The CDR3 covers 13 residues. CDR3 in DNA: TGCGCCAGCAGGTGGGACCCCTCCAACGAGCAGTACTTC. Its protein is CASRWDPSNEQYF.

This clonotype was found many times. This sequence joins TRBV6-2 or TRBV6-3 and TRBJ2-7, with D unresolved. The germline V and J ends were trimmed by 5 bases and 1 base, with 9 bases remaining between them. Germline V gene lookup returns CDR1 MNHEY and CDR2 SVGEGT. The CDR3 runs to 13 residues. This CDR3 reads CASSRTESYEQYF. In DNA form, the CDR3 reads TGTGCCAGCAGTCGTACGGAATCCTACGAGCAGTACTTC.

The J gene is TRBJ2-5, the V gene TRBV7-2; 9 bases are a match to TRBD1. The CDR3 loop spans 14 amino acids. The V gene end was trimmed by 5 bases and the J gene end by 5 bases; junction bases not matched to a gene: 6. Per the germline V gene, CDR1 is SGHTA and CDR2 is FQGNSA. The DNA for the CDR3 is TGTGCCAGCAGCGCGGACAGGGGTTGGGAGACCCAGTACTTC. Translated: CASSADRGWETQYF.

Here the CDR3 reads CATSGTVSTDTQYF. The CDR3 DNA reads TGTGCCACCAGTGGAACAGTTAGCACAGATACGCAGTATTTT. The chain joins TRBV24-1 to TRBJ2-3; D gene uncertain. V lost 5 bases to trimming and J lost 0 bases, with 8 bases between them. CDR1 and CDR2 from the germline V gene are KGHDR and SFDVKD. This CDR3 contains 14 residues.

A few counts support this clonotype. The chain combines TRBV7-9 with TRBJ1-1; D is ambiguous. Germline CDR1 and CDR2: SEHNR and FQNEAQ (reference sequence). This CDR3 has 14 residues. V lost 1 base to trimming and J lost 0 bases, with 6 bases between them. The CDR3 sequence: CASSLGNMNTEAFF. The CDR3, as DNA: TGTGCCAGCAGCTTAGGCAACATGAACACTGAAGCTTTCTTT.

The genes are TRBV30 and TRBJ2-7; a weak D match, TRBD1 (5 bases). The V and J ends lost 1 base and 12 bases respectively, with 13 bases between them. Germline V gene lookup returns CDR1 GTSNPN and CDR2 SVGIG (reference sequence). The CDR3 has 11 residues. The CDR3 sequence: CAWSGGAGRYF. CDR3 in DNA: TGTGCCTGGAGTGGTGGGGCAGGGCGGTACTTC.

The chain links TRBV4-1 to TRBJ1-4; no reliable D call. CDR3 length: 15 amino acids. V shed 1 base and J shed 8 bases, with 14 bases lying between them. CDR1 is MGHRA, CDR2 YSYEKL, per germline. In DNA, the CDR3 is TGCGCCAGCAGCCAAGGGAGGCCGCTGGGGGAAAAACTGTTTTTT. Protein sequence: CASSQGRPLGEKLFF.

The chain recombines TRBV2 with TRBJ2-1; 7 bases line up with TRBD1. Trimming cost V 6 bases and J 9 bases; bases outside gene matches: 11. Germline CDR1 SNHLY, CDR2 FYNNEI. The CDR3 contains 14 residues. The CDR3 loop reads CASSLLEGATEQFF. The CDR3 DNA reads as TGTGCCAGCAGCCTCCTCGAGGGGGCGACTGAGCAGTTCTTC. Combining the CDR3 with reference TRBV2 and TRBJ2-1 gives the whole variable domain EPEVTQTPSHQVTQMGQEVILRCVPISNHLYFYWYRQILGQKVEFLVSFYNNEISEKSEIFDDQFSVERPDGSNFTLKIRSTKLEDSAMYFCASSLLEGATEQFFGPGTRLTVL.

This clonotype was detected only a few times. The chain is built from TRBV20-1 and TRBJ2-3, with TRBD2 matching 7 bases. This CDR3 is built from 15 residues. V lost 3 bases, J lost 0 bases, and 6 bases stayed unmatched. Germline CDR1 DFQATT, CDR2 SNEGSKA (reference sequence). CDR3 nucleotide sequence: TGCAGTGCTAGGCGGGGGTGGACTAGCACAGATACGCAGTATTTT. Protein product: CSARRGWTSTDTQYF.

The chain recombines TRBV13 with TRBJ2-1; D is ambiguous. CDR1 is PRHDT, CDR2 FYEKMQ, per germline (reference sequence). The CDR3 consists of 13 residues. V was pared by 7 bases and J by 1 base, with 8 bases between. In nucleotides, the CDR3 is TGTGCCAGCAACCCCGGTTCCTACAATGAGCAGTTCTTC. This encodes CASNPGSYNEQFF.

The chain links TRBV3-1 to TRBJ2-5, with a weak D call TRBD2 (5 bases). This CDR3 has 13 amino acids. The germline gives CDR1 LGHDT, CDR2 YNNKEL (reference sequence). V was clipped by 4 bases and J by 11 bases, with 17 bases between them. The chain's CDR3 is CASSPMPLREQYF. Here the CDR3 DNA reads TGTGCCAGCAGCCCAATGCCCCTAAGGGAGCAGTACTTC.

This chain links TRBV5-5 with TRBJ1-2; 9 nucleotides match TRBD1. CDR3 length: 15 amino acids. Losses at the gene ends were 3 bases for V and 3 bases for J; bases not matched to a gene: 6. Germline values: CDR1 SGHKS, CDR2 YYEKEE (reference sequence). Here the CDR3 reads CASSSWTGVDYGYTF. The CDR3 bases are TGTGCCAGCAGCTCATGGACAGGGGTCGACTATGGCTACACCTTC.

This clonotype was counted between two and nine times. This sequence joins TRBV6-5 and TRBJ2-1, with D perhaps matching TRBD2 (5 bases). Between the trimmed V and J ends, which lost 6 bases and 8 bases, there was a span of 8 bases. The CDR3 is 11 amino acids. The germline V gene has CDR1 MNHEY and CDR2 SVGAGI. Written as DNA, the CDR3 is TGTGCCAGCAGGATGCGGGATGAGCAGTTCTTC. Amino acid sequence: CASRMRDEQFF.

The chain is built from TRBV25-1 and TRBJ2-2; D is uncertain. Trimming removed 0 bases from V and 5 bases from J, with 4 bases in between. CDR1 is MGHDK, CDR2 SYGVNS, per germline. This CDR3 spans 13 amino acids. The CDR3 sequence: CASSEYWTGELFF. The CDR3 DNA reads TGTGCCAGCAGTGAATATTGGACCGGGGAGCTGTTTTTT. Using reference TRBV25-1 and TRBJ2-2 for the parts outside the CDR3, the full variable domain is EADIYQTPRYLVIGTGKKITLECSQTMGHDKMYWYQQDPGMELHLIHYSYGVNSTEKGDLSSESTVSRIRTEHFPLTLESARPSHTSQYLCASSEYWTGELFFGEGSRLTVL.

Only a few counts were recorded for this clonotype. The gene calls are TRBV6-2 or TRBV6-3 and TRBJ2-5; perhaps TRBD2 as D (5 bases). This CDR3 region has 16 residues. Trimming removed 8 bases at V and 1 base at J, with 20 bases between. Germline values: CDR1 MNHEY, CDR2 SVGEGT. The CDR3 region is CASCLIKGSFQETQYF. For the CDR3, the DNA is TGTGCCAGCTGCTTGATAAAAGGGAGCTTCCAAGAGACCCAGTACTTC.

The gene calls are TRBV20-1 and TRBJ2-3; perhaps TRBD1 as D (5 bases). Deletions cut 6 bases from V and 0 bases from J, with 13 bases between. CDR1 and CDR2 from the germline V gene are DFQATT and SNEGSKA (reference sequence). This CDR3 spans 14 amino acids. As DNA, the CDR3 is TGCAGTGCCATCAAGGACACGAGCACAGATACGCAGTATTTT. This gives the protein CSAIKDTSTDTQYF.

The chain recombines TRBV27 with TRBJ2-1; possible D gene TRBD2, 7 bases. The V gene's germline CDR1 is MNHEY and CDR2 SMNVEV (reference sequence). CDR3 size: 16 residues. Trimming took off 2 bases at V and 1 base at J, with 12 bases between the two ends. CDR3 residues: CASSLRGGGSYNEQFF. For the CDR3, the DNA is TGTGCCAGCAGTTTAAGGGGAGGGGGATCCTACAATGAGCAGTTCTTC.

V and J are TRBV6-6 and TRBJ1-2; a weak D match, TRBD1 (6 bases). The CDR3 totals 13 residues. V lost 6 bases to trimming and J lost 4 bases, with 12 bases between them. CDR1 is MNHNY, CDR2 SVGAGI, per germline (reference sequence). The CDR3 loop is CASRGDTPYGYTF. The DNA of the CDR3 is TGTGCCAGCAGAGGGGACACACCCTATGGCTACACCTTC.

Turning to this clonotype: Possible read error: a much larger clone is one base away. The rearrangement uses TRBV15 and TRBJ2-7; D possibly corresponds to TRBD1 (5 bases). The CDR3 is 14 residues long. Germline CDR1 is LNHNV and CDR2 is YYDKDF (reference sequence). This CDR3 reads CAISRDRGLYEQYF. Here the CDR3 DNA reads TGTGCCATCAGCAGAGATAGGGGCCTATACGAGCAGTACTTC.

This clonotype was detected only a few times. This CDR3 reads CSVEDRGDTQYF. The CDR3 nucleotides read TGCAGCGTTGAAGATCGAGGGGATACGCAGTATTTT. The chain employs TRBV29-1 and TRBJ2-3, with D perhaps matching TRBD2 (5 bases). The CDR3 covers 12 residues. Germline loops: CDR1 SQVTM, CDR2 ANQGSEA. V lost 0 bases to trimming and J lost 6 bases, with 7 bases between them.

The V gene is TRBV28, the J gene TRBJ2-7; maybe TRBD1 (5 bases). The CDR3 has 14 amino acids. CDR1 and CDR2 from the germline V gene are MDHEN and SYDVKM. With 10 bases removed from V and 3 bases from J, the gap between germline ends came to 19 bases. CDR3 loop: CATQPSDRFYEQYF. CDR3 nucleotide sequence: TGTGCCACCCAGCCCTCCGACAGATTCTACGAGCAGTACTTC.

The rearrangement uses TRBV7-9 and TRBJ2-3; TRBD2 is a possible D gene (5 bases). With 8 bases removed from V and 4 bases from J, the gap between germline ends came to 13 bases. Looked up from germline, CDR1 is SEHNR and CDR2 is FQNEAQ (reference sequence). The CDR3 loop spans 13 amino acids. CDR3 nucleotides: TGTGCCAGCCTGAGAGGGTTTGCAGATACGCAGTATTTT. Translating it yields CASLRGFADTQYF. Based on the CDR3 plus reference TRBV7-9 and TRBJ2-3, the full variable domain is DTGVSQNPRHKITKRGQNVTFRCDPISEHNRLYWYRQTLGQGPEFLTYFQNEAQLEKSRLLSDRFSAERPKGSFSTLEIQRTEQGDSAMYLCASLRGFADTQYFGPGTRLTVL.

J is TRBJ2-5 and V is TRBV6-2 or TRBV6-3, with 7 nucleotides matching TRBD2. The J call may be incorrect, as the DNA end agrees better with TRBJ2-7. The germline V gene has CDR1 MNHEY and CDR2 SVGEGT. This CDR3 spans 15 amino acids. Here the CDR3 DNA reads TGTGCCAGCAGTTCGCCGTGGGGGGGAAGATACGAGCAGTACTTC. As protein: CASSSPWGGRYEQYF.

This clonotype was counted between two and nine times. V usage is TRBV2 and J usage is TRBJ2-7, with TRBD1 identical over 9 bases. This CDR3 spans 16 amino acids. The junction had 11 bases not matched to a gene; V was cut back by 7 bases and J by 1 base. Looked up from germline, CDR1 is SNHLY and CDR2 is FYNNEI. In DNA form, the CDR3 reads TGTGCCAGCACTAAACCGGGACAGGGAAGGTCCTACGAGCAGTACTTC. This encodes CASTKPGQGRSYEQYF.

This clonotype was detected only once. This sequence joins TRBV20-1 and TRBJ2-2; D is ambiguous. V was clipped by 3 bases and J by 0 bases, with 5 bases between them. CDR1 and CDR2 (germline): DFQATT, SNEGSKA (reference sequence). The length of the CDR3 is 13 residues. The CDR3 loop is CSARVANTGELFF. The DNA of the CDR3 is TGCAGTGCTAGGGTTGCGAACACCGGGGAGCTGTTTTTT.

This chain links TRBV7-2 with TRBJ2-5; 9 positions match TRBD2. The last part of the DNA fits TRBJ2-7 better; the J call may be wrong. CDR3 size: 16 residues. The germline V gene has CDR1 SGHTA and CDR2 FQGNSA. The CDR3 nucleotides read TGTGCCAGCAGCCCCCAGACTAGCGGACCACCCTACGAGCAGTACTTC. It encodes CASSPQTSGPPYEQYF.

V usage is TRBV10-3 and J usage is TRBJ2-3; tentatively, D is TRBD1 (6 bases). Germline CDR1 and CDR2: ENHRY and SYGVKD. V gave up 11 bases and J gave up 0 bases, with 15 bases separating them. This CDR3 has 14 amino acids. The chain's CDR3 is CAHRDTTSTDTQYF. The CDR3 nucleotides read TGTGCCCACCGGGACACGACTAGCACAGATACGCAGTATTTT.